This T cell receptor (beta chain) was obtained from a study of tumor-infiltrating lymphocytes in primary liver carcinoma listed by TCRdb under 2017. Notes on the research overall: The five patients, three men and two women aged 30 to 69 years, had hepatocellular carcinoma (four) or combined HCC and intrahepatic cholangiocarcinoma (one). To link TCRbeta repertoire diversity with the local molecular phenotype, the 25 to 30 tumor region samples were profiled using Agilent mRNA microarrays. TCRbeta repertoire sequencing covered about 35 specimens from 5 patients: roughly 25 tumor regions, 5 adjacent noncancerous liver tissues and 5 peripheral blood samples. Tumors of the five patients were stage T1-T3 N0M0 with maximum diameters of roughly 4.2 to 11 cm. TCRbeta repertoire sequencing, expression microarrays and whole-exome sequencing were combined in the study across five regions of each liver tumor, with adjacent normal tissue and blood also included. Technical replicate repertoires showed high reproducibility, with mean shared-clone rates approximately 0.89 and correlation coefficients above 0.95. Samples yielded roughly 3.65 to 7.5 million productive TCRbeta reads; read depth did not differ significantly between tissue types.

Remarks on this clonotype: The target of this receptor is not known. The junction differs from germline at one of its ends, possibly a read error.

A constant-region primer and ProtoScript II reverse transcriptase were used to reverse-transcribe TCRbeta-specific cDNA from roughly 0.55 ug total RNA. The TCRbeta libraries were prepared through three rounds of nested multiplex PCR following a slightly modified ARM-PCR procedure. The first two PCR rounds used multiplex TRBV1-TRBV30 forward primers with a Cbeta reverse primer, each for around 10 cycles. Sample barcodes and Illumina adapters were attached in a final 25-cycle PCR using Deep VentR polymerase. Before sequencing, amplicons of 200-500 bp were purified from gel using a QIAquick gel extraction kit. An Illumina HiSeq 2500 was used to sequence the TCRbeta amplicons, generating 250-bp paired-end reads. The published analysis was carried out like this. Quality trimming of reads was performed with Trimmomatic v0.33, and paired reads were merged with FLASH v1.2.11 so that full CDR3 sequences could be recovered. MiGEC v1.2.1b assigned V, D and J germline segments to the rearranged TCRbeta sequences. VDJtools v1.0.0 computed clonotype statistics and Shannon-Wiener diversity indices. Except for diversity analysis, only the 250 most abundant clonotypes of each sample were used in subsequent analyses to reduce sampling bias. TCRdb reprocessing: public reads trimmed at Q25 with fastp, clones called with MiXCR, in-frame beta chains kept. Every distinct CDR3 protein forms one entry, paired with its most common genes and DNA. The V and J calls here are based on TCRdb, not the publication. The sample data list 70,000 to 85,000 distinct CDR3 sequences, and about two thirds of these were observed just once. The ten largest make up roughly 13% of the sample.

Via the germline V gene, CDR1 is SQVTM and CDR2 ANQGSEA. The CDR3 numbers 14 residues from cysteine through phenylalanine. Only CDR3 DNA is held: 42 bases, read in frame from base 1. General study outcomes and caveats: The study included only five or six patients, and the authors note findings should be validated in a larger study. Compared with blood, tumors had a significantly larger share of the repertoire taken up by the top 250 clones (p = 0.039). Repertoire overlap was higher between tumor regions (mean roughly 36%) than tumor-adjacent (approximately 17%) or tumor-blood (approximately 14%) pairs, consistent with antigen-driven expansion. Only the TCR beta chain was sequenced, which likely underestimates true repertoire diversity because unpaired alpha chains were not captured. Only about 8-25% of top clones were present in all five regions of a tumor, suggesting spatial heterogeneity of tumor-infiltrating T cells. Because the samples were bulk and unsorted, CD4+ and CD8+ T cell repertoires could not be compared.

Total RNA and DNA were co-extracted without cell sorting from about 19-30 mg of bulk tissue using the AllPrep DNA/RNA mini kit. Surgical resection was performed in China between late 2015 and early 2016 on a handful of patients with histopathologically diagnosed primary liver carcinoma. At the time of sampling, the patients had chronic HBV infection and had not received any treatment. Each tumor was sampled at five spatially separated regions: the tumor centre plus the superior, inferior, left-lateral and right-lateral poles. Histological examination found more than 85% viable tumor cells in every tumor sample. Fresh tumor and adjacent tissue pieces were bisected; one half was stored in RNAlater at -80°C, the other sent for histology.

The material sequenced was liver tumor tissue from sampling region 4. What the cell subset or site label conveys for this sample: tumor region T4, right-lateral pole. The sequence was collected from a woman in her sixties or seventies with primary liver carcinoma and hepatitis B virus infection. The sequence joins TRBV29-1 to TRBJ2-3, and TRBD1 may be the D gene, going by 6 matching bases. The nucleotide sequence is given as TGCAACGTTGGGGACATGACCCTCACGGATACGCAGTATTTT. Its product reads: CNVGDMTLTDTQYF.